Listed here are 4 T cell receptor beta chains from one sample, sequenced in a study of CD8 T cells in Susac syndrome. Reverse transcription used roughly 0.5 to 1 ug RNA and random hexamers. One entry per CDR3 protein, called by TCRdb with MiXCR from the immunoSEQ multiplex PCR reads. Altogether 150,000 or so distinct CDR3 sequences are present, approximately 95% being singletons, with the ten largest covering roughly 0.16%. The sequencing input was CD4+ T cells from PBMCs. Receptors were obtained from a human donor with Susac syndrome.

The V call is TRBV12-3 or TRBV12-4, the J call TRBJ1-2; the D is unclear. Between the trimmed V and J ends, which lost 7 bases and 2 bases, there was a span of 8 bases. The CDR3 is 12 residues long. Written as DNA, the CDR3 is TGTGCCAGCACCTCGGACAACTATGGCTACACCTTC. This encodes CASTSDNYGYTF.

The CDR3 loop reads CASSLQGTLSYEQYF. CDR3 nucleotide sequence: TGTGCCAGCAGTTTACAGGGGACCCTCTCCTACGAGCAGTACTTC. This rearrangement joins TRBV12-3 or TRBV12-4 to TRBJ2-7, with D possibly TRBD1 on 6 matching bases. The length of the CDR3 is 15 residues. V shed 2 bases and J shed 0 bases, with 11 bases lying between them.

The chain couples TRBV5-1 to TRBJ1-5; the D is unclear. The CDR3 has 14 amino acids. The germline CDR1 and CDR2 sequences are SGHRS and YFSETQ. V lost 0 bases to trimming and J lost 6 bases, with 10 bases between them. CDR3 DNA: TGCGCCAGCAGCTTGGACAGCCCTACTCAGCCCCAGCATTTT. This translates into CASSLDSPTQPQHF.

The CDR3 DNA follows: TGCAGCGTTTCTGAGAACACTGAAGCTTTCTTT. Amino acid sequence: CSVSENTEAFF. The V call is TRBV29-1, the J call TRBJ1-1; D uncertain. V dropped 5 bases and J dropped 1 base, with 5 bases sitting between them. This CDR3 region has 11 residues. Per germline, CDR1 SQVTM and CDR2 ANQGSEA.